The 17 T cell receptor beta chains given below trace back to one sample, sequenced in a study of T-cell reconstitution after alpha-beta-depleted transplantation in children. The TCRbeta library was prepared with unique molecular identifiers. TCRdb re-analysed the PCR reads in MiXCR, keeping a single row per CDR3 protein. Of 500,000 to 650,000 distinct CDR3 sequences in the sample, 10% to 15% were seen once. Source: PBMCs, mostly from graft donor cells, taken 360 days after TCRalphabeta/CD19-depleted stem cell transplant. These receptors originate from a male patient between 10 and 17 years old who had a stem cell transplant for acute myeloid leukemia, so the T cells may come from the graft donor.

A few counts support this clonotype. The chain couples TRBV7-2 to TRBJ1-5; D is uncertain. V lost 0 bases and J 0 bases, leaving 12 bases between the germline ends. The CDR3 is 17 amino acids. CDR1 SGHTA and CDR2 FQGNSA come from the germline V gene. CDR3 in amino acids: CASSLARTAYSNQPQHF. The CDR3 DNA reads as TGTGCCAGCAGCTTAGCCCGGACTGCATATAGCAATCAGCCCCAGCATTTT.

This clonotype was detected a few times. The chain is built from TRBV19 and TRBJ1-5, with D unresolved. CDR1 LNHDA and CDR2 SQIVND come from the germline V gene (reference sequence). This CDR3 has 16 amino acids. The germline V and J ends were trimmed by 4 bases and 0 bases, with 13 bases remaining between them. Written as DNA, the CDR3 is TGTGCCAGTAGTAACCCCCGTTCTCCTAGCAATCAGCCCCAGCATTTT. It specifies CASSNPRSPSNQPQHF.

The chain links TRBV7-2 to TRBJ2-5; tentative D call: TRBD1 (5 bases). The germline V gene encodes CDR1 SGHTA and CDR2 FQGNSA. V was pared by 2 bases and J by 10 bases, with 14 bases between. The CDR3 has 13 residues. The CDR3 nucleotides are TGTGCCAGCAGCTTACCACAGGCCCGGTACCAGTACTTC. It encodes CASSLPQARYQYF.

This clonotype appeared many times. One end of the junction does not line up with germline, which may come from a read error. The V gene is TRBV7-7, the J gene TRBJ2-4, with D possibly TRBD1 on 6 matching bases. Per germline, CDR1 SSHAT and CDR2 FNYEAQ (reference sequence). There are 13 residues in the CDR3. This CDR3 is CASSSTGTNIQYF. The CDR3 coding sequence is TGTGCTAGCAGCAGTACAGGGACGAACATTCAGTACTTC.

In its sample, this clonotype was seen many times. The chain links TRBV4-3 to TRBJ1-1; D unclear. CDR1 and CDR2 from the germline V gene are LGHNA and YSLEER. V lost 0 bases to trimming and J lost 8 bases, with 10 bases between them. The CDR3 extends over 13 amino acids. In nucleotides, the CDR3 is TGCGCCAGCAGCCAAGACCCCGGGCCCGAAGCTTTCTTT. Translating it yields CASSQDPGPEAFF.

This chain joins TRBV20-1 and TRBJ2-5, with D maybe TRBD1 (7 bases). Germline V gene sequence: CDR1 DFQATT, CDR2 SNEGSKA (reference sequence). V lost 1 base to trimming and J lost 1 base, with 13 bases between them. This CDR3 spans 15 amino acids. The CDR3 spells CSARGRDRPQETQYF. As DNA, the CDR3 is TGCAGTGCTAGAGGGCGGGACAGACCCCAAGAGACCCAGTACTTC.

This clonotype was recorded a few times. The rearrangement links TRBV20-1 to TRBJ2-7; 7 positions agree with TRBD1. Germline assignment: CDR1 DFQATT and CDR2 SNEGSKA (reference sequence). CDR3 length: 15 residues. V trimming: 2 bases; J trimming: 4 bases; junction bases outside the gene matches: 11. CDR3 sequence (DNA): TGCAGTGCTAGACCCGGACAGGCGAACGTATACGAGCAGTACTTC. Its protein product is CSARPGQANVYEQYF.

This clonotype showed up just a few times. The V call is TRBV28, the J call TRBJ1-5; TRBD1 might be the D (6 bases). Trimming shortened V by 7 bases and J by 3 bases, and 10 bases separated the two germline ends. CDR1 is MDHEN and CDR2 is SYDVKM in the germline V gene. The CDR3 extends over 13 amino acids. The CDR3 nucleotides are TGTGCCAGCATAGGGGGGAACAATCAGCCCCAGCATTTT. This codes for CASIGGNNQPQHF.

This clonotype occurred a few times. The chain has TRBV11-1 and TRBJ2-1; D could derive from TRBD1 or TRBD2 (6 bases each). With 4 bases removed from V and 0 bases from J, the gap between germline ends came to 22 bases. Germline CDR1 and CDR2: SGHAT and FQDESV (reference sequence). The CDR3 is 19 amino acids. CDR3 in amino acids: CASSSGWRDNGTSYNEQFF. In DNA form, the CDR3 reads TGTGCCAGCAGCTCAGGGTGGCGGGACAACGGGACCTCCTACAATGAGCAGTTCTTC.

The gene calls are TRBV7-2 and TRBJ2-1; D uncertain. The CDR3 length is 12 residues. The germline V gene has CDR1 SGHTA and CDR2 FQGNSA. V was cut by 2 bases and J by 7 bases, with 6 bases left in between. This chain's CDR3 is CASSLIKNEQFF. CDR3 bases: TGTGCCAGCAGCTTAATTAAAAATGAGCAGTTCTTC.

This chain uses TRBV29-1 with TRBJ2-2, with D maybe TRBD1 (5 bases). Trimming took off 7 bases at V and 4 bases at J, with 13 bases between the two ends. Per the germline V gene, CDR1 is SQVTM and CDR2 is ANQGSEA. This CDR3 region has 13 residues. The CDR3 sequence: CSARRTPTGELFF. The CDR3 DNA reads TGCAGCGCCCGACGGACACCCACCGGGGAGCTGTTTTTT.

This clonotype was recorded many times. The chain links TRBV29-1 to TRBJ2-1, with D possibly TRBD1 on 5 matching bases. The CDR3 sequence is 14 residues long. The germline CDR1 and CDR2 sequences are SQVTM and ANQGSEA. CDR3 protein: CSVNGQQIYNEQFF. CDR3 DNA sequence: TGCAGTGTTAACGGACAACAAATTTACAATGAGCAGTTCTTC.

This clonotype was seen a handful of times. The chain combines TRBV25-1 with TRBJ2-2; D unclear. Germline CDR1 MGHDK, CDR2 SYGVNS. This CDR3 spans 13 amino acids. The V gene lost 8 bases and the J gene lost 2 bases, with 9 bases spanning the gap. The CDR3 coding sequence is TGTGCCAGCCGCGAAGTTAACACCGGGGAGCTGTTTTTT. The encoded protein is CASREVNTGELFF.

The V and J genes are TRBV29-1 and TRBJ2-3; unclear D gene. The CDR3 runs to 12 residues. Germline V lookup: CDR1 SQVTM, CDR2 ANQGSEA. Trimming cost V 4 bases and J 3 bases, with 8 bases left between them. CDR3 DNA: TGCAGCGTTGGGGAAGGAACAGATACGCAGTATTTT. Protein sequence: CSVGEGTDTQYF.

The chain links TRBV6-1 to TRBJ1-1; unclear D gene. The germline V and J ends were trimmed by 10 bases and 0 bases, with 12 bases remaining between them. Germline CDR1 MNHNS, CDR2 SASEGT. The CDR3 consists of 13 residues. CDR3 residues: CATTLGLNTEAFF. The CDR3 DNA follows: TGTGCCACGACCCTCGGCCTGAACACTGAAGCTTTCTTT.

The CDR3 DNA sequence: TGTGCCAGCAGCCAAGCCCAGGGTTGGGCTGGGACTGAAGCTTTCTTT. This encodes CASSQAQGWAGTEAFF. The rearrangement links TRBV4-2 to TRBJ1-1; D possibly corresponds to TRBD1 (5 bases). The germline CDR1 and CDR2 sequences are LGHNA and YNFKEQ. V dropped 1 base and J dropped 5 bases, with 17 bases sitting between them. This CDR3 is 16 amino acids long.

The sample holds many counts of this clonotype. The chain carries TRBV10-3 and TRBJ1-1; 8 positions match TRBD1. CDR1 and CDR2 (germline): ENHRY, SYGVKD. Germline trimming cut 4 bases from V and 5 bases from J; bases unmatched to any gene: 9. This CDR3 has 15 residues. As DNA, the CDR3 is TGTGCCATCAGTGTCTCCGGACAGGGCCCGACTGAAGCTTTCTTT. Its translation is CAISVSGQGPTEAFF.